The 21 T cell receptor beta chains in this list originate from one sample, sequenced in a study of cytomegalovirus exposure and HLA in healthy donors. Amplification used 60 Vbeta primers and 13 Jbeta primers. The data were produced by immunoSEQ multiplex PCR, yet TCRdb's version contains in-frame clones alone and is incomplete. Here the sample spans around 130,000 clones, around 75% being singletons. Sequencing input: PBMCs. The receptors were sampled from a man aged 30 to 39 in good health and CMV-seronegative.

This chain uses TRBV11-3 with TRBJ2-2; D unresolved. Trimming cost V 1 base and J 2 bases, with 8 bases left between them. This CDR3 has 15 amino acids. The germline V gene has CDR1 SGHNT and CDR2 YENEEA. CDR3 in DNA: TGTGCCAGCAGCTTAGGCGTGTATAACACCGGGGAGCTGTTTTTT. This encodes CASSLGVYNTGELFF.

This chain joins TRBV28 and TRBJ2-1; TRBD1 is a possible D gene (5 bases). CDR3 length equals 11 residues. CDR1 is MDHEN and CDR2 is SYDVKM in the germline V gene. The germline V and J ends were trimmed by 10 bases and 9 bases, with 13 bases remaining between them. In nucleotides, the CDR3 is TGTGCCACAGGAAGCCAGGGTGAGCAGTTCTTC. It specifies CATGSQGEQFF.

This chain connects TRBV28 to TRBJ2-3; 12 nucleotides match TRBD1. V lost 6 bases to trimming and J lost 6 bases; unmatched junction nucleotides: 10. CDR1 is MDHEN and CDR2 is SYDVKM in the germline V gene. This CDR3 has 16 residues. The CDR3 is CASSTPGQGAPDTQYF. The CDR3 DNA follows: TGTGCCAGCAGCACACCGGGACAGGGGGCCCCGGATACGCAGTATTTT.

The rearrangement joins TRBV27 to TRBJ2-7; 9 bases agree with TRBD2. Losses at the gene ends were 4 bases for V and 9 bases for J; bases not matched to a gene: 16. There are 16 residues in the CDR3. Germline V gives CDR1 MNHEY, CDR2 SMNVEV (reference sequence). This CDR3 reads CASSYRGGGRAPGQYF. Here the CDR3 DNA reads TGTGCCAGCAGTTATCGGGGGGGCGGGAGGGCCCCCGGGCAGTACTTC.

CDR3 sequence: CASSSTRDRETQYF. Written as DNA, the CDR3 is TGTGCCAGCAGCTCAACTAGGGATCGAGAGACCCAGTACTTC. The rearrangement links TRBV7-2 to TRBJ2-5; a weak D match, TRBD2 (5 bases). This CDR3 has 14 amino acids. Trimming removed 4 bases from V and 4 bases from J, with 13 bases in between. Per the germline V gene, CDR1 is SGHTA and CDR2 is FQGNSA.

The J gene is TRBJ1-2, the V gene TRBV19; weak D call: TRBD1 (5 bases). The CDR3 is 14 residues long. Trimming left V 7 bases short and J 5 bases short, with 17 bases between. Germline V lookup: CDR1 LNHDA, CDR2 SQIVND (reference sequence). The CDR3, as DNA: TGTGCCAGTATCTTAAGGGGCGGAGAGTATGGCTACACCTTC. It translates to CASILRGGEYGYTF. The full variable domain, in which reference TRBV19 and TRBJ1-2 provide the parts outside the CDR3, is DGGITQSPKYLFRKEGQNVTLSCEQNLNHDAMYWYRQDPGQGLRLIYYSQIVNDFQKGDIAEGYSVSREKKESFPLTVTSAQKNPTAFYLCASILRGGEYGYTFGSGTRLTVV.

The V call is TRBV9, the J call TRBJ2-2; a possible D gene is TRBD2 (7 bases). The V gene lost 4 bases and the J gene lost 7 bases, with 17 bases spanning the gap. The germline V gene has CDR1 SGDLS and CDR2 YYNGEE. The length of the CDR3 is 15 residues. The CDR3 nucleotides read TGTGCCAGCAGCCTAGGGGGGAGGGCCGTCGGGGAGCTGTTTTTT. This codes for CASSLGGRAVGELFF.

The chain couples TRBV7-8 to TRBJ2-7; D is possibly TRBD2 (5 bases). Germline assignment: CDR1 SGHVS and CDR2 FQNEAQ. V lost 4 bases to trimming and J lost 1 base, with 8 bases between them. The CDR3 consists of 13 residues. In DNA, the CDR3 is TGTGCCAGCAGCTGGGGAGAATCCTACGAGCAGTACTTC. It translates to CASSWGESYEQYF.

Points on this clone: The conserved closing phenylalanine or tryptophan is absent in this CDR3, likely reflecting a read error. J is TRBJ1-1 and V is TRBV15; the match to TRBD1 covers 11 bases. The CDR3 covers 14 residues. J gave up 4 bases and V 8 bases, and 6 bases lay outside the gene matches. Germline assignment: CDR1 LNHNV and CDR2 YYDKDF (reference sequence). The CDR3 region has the DNA TGTGCCACCGGGACAGGGGGTTGGAGCACTGAAGCTTTCGTT. Its protein is CATGTGGWSTEAFV.

This rearrangement joins TRBV29-1 to TRBJ2-5; no definite D call. V lost 3 bases and J lost 2, with 4 bases in between. This CDR3 is 11 amino acids long. Germline V lookup: CDR1 SQVTM, CDR2 ANQGSEA. CDR3 in amino acids: CSVDVQETQYF. Written as DNA, the CDR3 is TGCAGCGTTGACGTTCAAGAGACCCAGTACTTC.

This clone was counted a single time. The rearrangement links TRBV4-3 to TRBJ2-5, with TRBD1 matching over 8 bases. This CDR3 contains 14 residues. V shed 5 bases, J shed 5 bases, and the junction held 7 bases outside the gene matches. The germline V gene encodes CDR1 LGHNA and CDR2 YSLEER. CDR3 DNA: TGCGCCAGCAGCAGCGGACAGGGCGACGAGACCCAGTACTTC. It specifies CASSSGQGDETQYF.

The chain employs TRBV2 and TRBJ2-1; 11 positions match TRBD2. Unmatched junction bases numbered 1, after V lost 9 bases and J lost 0 bases. The CDR3 extends over 14 amino acids. Germline V gene sequence: CDR1 SNHLY, CDR2 FYNNEI. CDR3 DNA sequence: TGTGCCAGAACTAGCGGGAGCTCCTACAATGAGCAGTTCTTC. As protein: CARTSGSSYNEQFF. Full variable domain (missing parts from reference TRBV2 and TRBJ2-1): EPEVTQTPSHQVTQMGQEVILRCVPISNHLYFYWYRQILGQKVEFLVSFYNNEISEKSEIFDDQFSVERPDGSNFTLKIRSTKLEDSAMYFCARTSGSSYNEQFFGPGTRLTVL.

With regard to this clone: The junction and the germline gene differ at one end; a read error may be behind it. This chain uses TRBV30 with TRBJ2-3, with D possibly being TRBD2 (5 bases). Germline V CDR1 and CDR2: GTSNPN, SVGIG (reference sequence). The CDR3 sequence is 15 residues long. This CDR3 is CAGSAQDSSTDTQYF. CDR3 in DNA: TGTGCCGGGAGTGCGCAGGATTCCAGCACAGATACGCAGTATTTT.

V usage is TRBV7-2 and J usage is TRBJ2-7; 9 nucleotides match TRBD2. This CDR3 has 19 amino acids. After removal of 0 bases from V and 4 bases from J, the junction contained 16 bases not matched to a gene. In germline, CDR1 is SGHTA, CDR2 FQGNSA. In nucleotides, the CDR3 is TGTGCCAGCAGCTTAGCGCTTTTTAGCGGGAGAGGCACGAGTTACGAGCAGTACTTC. Its protein product is CASSLALFSGRGTSYEQYF.

V usage is TRBV30 and J usage is TRBJ2-7; TRBD2 agrees at 10 bases. CDR3 size: 15 residues. CDR1 is GTSNPN, CDR2 SVGIG, per germline (reference sequence). V shed 2 bases and J 5 bases; nucleotides not matched to a gene: 9. The CDR3 loop is CAWSPTGTSADEQYF. CDR3 DNA: TGTGCCTGGAGTCCCACCGGGACTAGCGCCGACGAGCAGTACTTC.

The rearrangement uses TRBV6-1 and TRBJ1-1; a possible D gene is TRBD1 (6 bases). V lost 2 bases, J lost 3 bases, and 16 bases lay in between. This CDR3 has 16 residues. The germline gives CDR1 MNHNS, CDR2 SASEGT. This CDR3 is CASSEWQGWMDTEAFF. The CDR3 DNA sequence: TGTGCCAGCAGTGAATGGCAGGGGTGGATGGACACTGAAGCTTTCTTT.

This clone was detected a few times. This chain joins TRBV6-5 and TRBJ2-5, with TRBD2 as a possible D gene (5 bases). Trimming cost V 7 bases and J 4 bases, with 19 bases left between them. The CDR3 loop spans 15 amino acids. Per the germline V gene, CDR1 is MNHEY and CDR2 is SVGAGI. The CDR3: CASKKGWVGGETQYF. CDR3 DNA sequence: TGTGCCAGCAAGAAAGGGTGGGTCGGAGGAGAGACCCAGTACTTC.

This chain uses TRBV28 with TRBJ1-2; D is possibly TRBD1 (6 bases). V gave up 3 bases and J gave up 5 bases, with 10 bases separating them. This CDR3 has 13 amino acids. Germline V CDR1 and CDR2: MDHEN, SYDVKM. The CDR3 here is CASSFRTVYGYTF. The CDR3, as DNA: TGTGCCAGCAGTTTCCGGACAGTATATGGCTACACCTTC.

CDR3 nucleotides: TGTGCCAGCAGTGAATCGAGGCCGAACACTGAAGCTTTCTTT. Amino acid sequence: CASSESRPNTEAFF. V gene TRBV6-1 combines with J gene TRBJ1-1, with unresolved D. Trimming removed 2 bases at V and 1 base at J, with 8 bases between. CDR1 and CDR2 from the germline V gene are MNHNS and SASEGT. The length of the CDR3 is 14 residues.

This clone is categorized as medium-sized. The chain recombines TRBV6-5 with TRBJ2-5; no firm D call. V lost 6 bases and J lost 5, with 7 bases in between. The CDR3 has 11 residues. Per germline, CDR1 MNHEY and CDR2 SVGAGI. CDR3 in DNA: TGTGCCAGCAGGGCCCTTGAGACCCAGTACTTC. It encodes CASRALETQYF.

This rearrangement joins TRBV7-9 to TRBJ2-3, with TRBD2 identical over 12 bases. The germline V gene encodes CDR1 SEHNR and CDR2 FQNEAQ (reference sequence). This CDR3 contains 14 residues. V lost 11 bases to trimming and J lost 4 bases; unmatched junction nucleotides: 7. The CDR3 DNA is TGTGCCGGATGGACTAGCGGGATGGCAGATACGCAGTATTTT. It specifies CAGWTSGMADTQYF.